Presented here are 24 T cell receptor beta chains from one specimen sequenced in a study of shared clonotypes between healthy human individuals. Assay: immunoSEQ multiplex PCR; the TCRdb copy retains only in-frame clones and omits some. This table has some 2,100,000 clones, around 95% appearing once. The specimen was naive CD4+ T cells sorted from blood. Indicated subset: CD45RA+ positively selected. These receptors all stem from a man between 18 and 29 years old in good health.

In its sample, this clone was seen once. The V and J genes are TRBV5-4 and TRBJ1-2; D is undetermined. The V gene's germline CDR1 is SGHNT and CDR2 YYREEE (reference sequence). CDR3 length equals 12 residues. The germline V and J ends were trimmed by 2 bases and 0 bases, with 2 bases remaining between them. DNA of the CDR3: TGTGCCAGCAGCTTAGCTAACTATGGCTACACCTTC. This translates into CASSLANYGYTF.

The chain uses TRBV5-1 and TRBJ2-1; perhaps TRBD2 as D (6 bases). The germline gives CDR1 SGHRS, CDR2 YFSETQ. Trimming left V 2 bases short and J 3 bases short, with 12 bases between. This CDR3 spans 15 amino acids. This chain's CDR3 is CASSFGGGNYNEQFF. CDR3 nucleotide sequence: TGCGCCAGCAGCTTTGGGGGAGGAAACTACAATGAGCAGTTCTTC.

This sequence joins TRBV19 and TRBJ1-5; TRBD1 is a possible D gene (5 bases). This CDR3 comprises 15 residues. Germline CDR1 and CDR2: LNHDA and SQIVND (reference sequence). V lost 5 bases and J lost 0, with 11 bases in between. CDR3 sequence reads: CASSYRDYSNQPQHF. The DNA for the CDR3 is TGTGCCAGTAGTTACCGGGACTATAGCAATCAGCCCCAGCATTTT.

This clone was counted a single time. This chain connects TRBV21-1 to TRBJ2-1. TRBV21-1 has pseudogene status. The CDR3 consists of 13 residues. CDR3 nucleotide sequence: TGTGCCAGCAGCTATTCCCCCATGACTGAGCAGTTCTTC. As protein: CASSYSPMTEQFF.

In the case of this clone: The sample contains more than one DNA sequence encoding this CDR3. The chain uses TRBV6-5 and TRBJ2-5; 11 bases agree with TRBD1. This CDR3 spans 16 amino acids. J was trimmed by 2 bases and V by 0 bases; bases with no gene match: 2. Germline V lookup: CDR1 MNHEY, CDR2 SVGAGI. CDR3 DNA: TGTGCCAGCAGTTACTCTGGGACAGGGGGACAAGAGACCCAGTACTTC. Translated: CASSYSGTGGQETQYF.

This clone appeared a single time. The rearrangement joins TRBV2 to TRBJ2-1; 7 nucleotides agree with TRBD2. V lost 4 bases, J lost 5 bases, and 5 bases stayed unmatched. Germline assignment: CDR1 SNHLY and CDR2 FYNNEI. The CDR3 totals 14 residues. CDR3 nucleotides: TGTGCCAGCAGTGGGACTAGGACTAACAATGAGCAGTTCTTC. Translated: CASSGTRTNNEQFF.

The V gene is TRBV18, the J gene TRBJ2-5, with D unresolved. V gave up 2 bases and J gave up 5 bases, with 12 bases separating them. The V gene's germline CDR1 is KGHSH and CDR2 LQKENI. This CDR3 spans 14 amino acids. The CDR3 DNA reads TGTGCCAGCTCACCAATCGTGGGGTGGGAGACCCAGTACTTC. The encoded protein is CASSPIVGWETQYF.

The chain carries TRBV30 and TRBJ1-5, with D possibly being TRBD1 (5 bases). The V gene's germline CDR1 is GTSNPN and CDR2 SVGIG (reference sequence). Trimming took 3 bases from V and 5 from J, leaving 11 bases between them. The length of the CDR3 is 13 residues. The CDR3 sequence: CAWSIRGDQPQHF. The CDR3 DNA follows: TGTGCCTGGAGCATCAGAGGGGATCAGCCCCAGCATTTT.

With respect to this clone: Germline is not matched at one junction end, which may reflect a read error. The chain couples TRBV30 to TRBJ2-5; tentatively, D is TRBD2 (6 bases). Germline V gene sequence: CDR1 GTSNPN, CDR2 SVGIG (reference sequence). The CDR3 covers 14 residues. DNA for the CDR3: TGTGCCTGGAGTAGAGGGAGCGGGCAAGAGGCCCAGTACTTC. Translation gives CAWSRGSGQEAQYF.

The V gene is TRBV5-1, the J gene TRBJ1-1, with a weak D call TRBD1 (6 bases). The CDR3 has 12 residues. Trimming cost V 5 bases and J 5 bases, with 10 bases left between them. Germline V gene data show CDR1 as SGHRS and CDR2 as YFSETQ. CDR3 protein: CASSPGQTEAFF. CDR3 sequence (DNA): TGCGCCAGCAGTCCCGGACAGACTGAAGCTTTCTTT.

The chain recombines TRBV6-1 with TRBJ1-1; D is possibly TRBD1 (5 bases). Germline V CDR1 and CDR2: MNHNS, SASEGT. The V end was cut by 1 base, the J end by 1 base, with 10 bases between. The CDR3 contains 15 residues. The CDR3 sequence: CASSEVAGWNTEAFF. The CDR3 DNA reads as TGTGCCAGCAGTGAAGTAGCAGGGTGGAACACTGAAGCTTTCTTT.

About this clone itself: Different DNA sequences within this sample yield the same CDR3. The V call is TRBV29-1, the J call TRBJ1-5, with D hard to call. Trimming cost V 4 bases and J 0 bases, with 7 bases left between them. CDR3 length equals 13 residues. The V gene's germline CDR1 is SQVTM and CDR2 ANQGSEA. This CDR3 is CSVAGDSNQPQHF. In DNA form, the CDR3 reads TGCAGCGTTGCGGGTGATAGCAATCAGCCCCAGCATTTT.

V and J are TRBV10-1 and TRBJ2-7; 10 positions agree with TRBD2. The CDR3 spans 18 residues. Germline values: CDR1 WNHNN, CDR2 SYGVQD (reference sequence). The V and J ends lost 0 bases and 1 base, in that order; junction bases with no gene match: 9. The CDR3 nucleotides read TGCGCCAGCAGTGAGTCTGTGCTAGCGGGAGAAGGGTCCTACGAGCAGTACTTC. As protein: CASSESVLAGEGSYEQYF.

This clone was seen just once. V and J are TRBV30 and TRBJ1-3; D remains ambiguous. V gave up 5 bases and J gave up 0 bases, with 14 bases separating them. Germline CDR1 and CDR2: GTSNPN and SVGIG (reference sequence). The CDR3 has 15 amino acids. CDR3 in amino acids: CAWSSGPSSGNTIYF. The DNA for the CDR3 is TGTGCCTGGTCGAGCGGCCCAAGCTCTGGAAACACCATATATTTT. The full variable domain, rest sourced from reference TRBV30 and TRBJ1-3, is SQTIHQWPATLVQPVGSPLSLECTVEGTSNPNLYWYRQAAGRGLQLLFYSVGIGQISSEVPQNLSASRPQDRQFILSSKKLLLSDSGFYLCAWSSGPSSGNTIYFGEGSWLTVV.

CDR3 sequence (DNA): TGCGCCAGCAGCGTGACAGGGGGAAAGAACGAGCAGTACTTC. The encoded protein is CASSVTGGKNEQYF. The genes are TRBV5-1 and TRBJ2-7; 9 bases are shared with TRBD1. V shed 4 bases, J shed 5 bases, and the junction held 7 bases outside the gene matches. The CDR3 has 14 residues. CDR1 is SGHRS, CDR2 YFSETQ, per germline.

This chain connects TRBV15 to TRBJ1-5, with D perhaps matching TRBD1 (6 bases). Germline assignment: CDR1 LNHNV and CDR2 YYDKDF (reference sequence). The V gene lost 0 bases and the J gene lost 6 bases, with 18 bases spanning the gap. The CDR3 runs to 17 residues. CDR3 protein: CATSREESGRGGQPQHF. CDR3 sequence (DNA): TGTGCCACCAGCAGAGAAGAATCAGGGAGGGGGGGTCAGCCCCAGCATTTT.

This clone was recorded only once. The V and J genes are TRBV4-3 and TRBJ2-7; 14 positions agree with TRBD2. CDR1 and CDR2 (germline): LGHNA, YSLEER. The junction had 10 bases not matched to a gene; V was cut back by 5 bases and J by 4 bases. The CDR3 length is 17 residues. The CDR3 is CASSAGTSGSFSYEQYF. DNA for the CDR3: TGCGCCAGCAGCGCGGGGACTAGCGGGAGTTTTTCGTACGAGCAGTACTTC.

Note on this clone: The identical CDR3 is also encoded by other nucleotide sequences in the sample. The chain couples TRBV5-1 to TRBJ2-1; D gene unclear. Germline CDR1 SGHRS, CDR2 YFSETQ. This CDR3 has 15 residues. The V and J ends lost 0 bases and 2 bases respectively, with 9 bases between them. CDR3 in DNA: TGCGCCAGCAGCTTGGTGGGCGGAGCCTACAATGAGCAGTTCTTC. Translating gives CASSLVGGAYNEQFF.

This clone has only one observation. The chain has TRBV11-2 and TRBJ2-3; 9 bases align to TRBD1. CDR3 size: 16 residues. CDR1 and CDR2 (germline): SGHAT, FQNNGV. The trim removed 5 bases at V and 2 bases at J, leaving 8 bases unmatched. CDR3 bases: TGTGCCAGCAGCGTAGGGACAGGGTTATTCACAGATACGCAGTATTTT. Translating gives CASSVGTGLFTDTQYF.

This clone was counted once. The rearrangement links TRBV9 to TRBJ2-5, with D perhaps matching TRBD1 (6 bases). Trimming shortened V by 4 bases and J by 0 bases, and 13 bases separated the two germline ends. The CDR3 runs 15 residues. The germline V gene has CDR1 SGDLS and CDR2 YYNGEE. CDR3 sequence reads: CASSTHTGYQETQYF. DNA for the CDR3: TGTGCCAGCAGCACCCACACAGGGTACCAAGAGACCCAGTACTTC. The full variable domain, completed using reference TRBV9 and TRBJ2-5, is DSGVTQTPKHLITATGQRVTLRCSPRSGDLSVYWYQQSLDQGLQFLIQYYNGEERAKGNILERFSAQQFPDLHSELNLSSLELGDSALYFCASSTHTGYQETQYFGPGTRLLVL.

The gene calls are TRBV12-5 and TRBJ2-7; D is possibly TRBD2 (6 bases). There are 16 residues in the CDR3. Trimming shortened V by 2 bases and J by 2 bases, and 16 bases separated the two germline ends. CDR1 is LGHNT, CDR2 FRNRAP, per germline. CDR3 sequence: CASGLFSGDATYEQYF. The CDR3 DNA reads TGTGCTAGTGGTTTGTTCTCGGGGGACGCCACCTACGAGCAGTACTTC.

The chain carries TRBV7-9 and TRBJ1-6; D is ambiguous. Trimming left V 8 bases short and J 10 bases short, with 15 bases between. CDR1 and CDR2 from the germline V gene are SEHNR and FQNEAQ (reference sequence). The CDR3 runs to 13 residues. The CDR3 DNA follows: TGTGCCAGCCGATCGGCCGTGGGATCACCCCTCCACTTT. Amino acid sequence: CASRSAVGSPLHF.

The chain uses TRBV28 and TRBJ1-6, with a tentative D call TRBD1 (5 bases). Trimming removed 6 bases at V and 7 bases at J, with 25 bases between. This CDR3 has 18 residues. Germline CDR1 reads MDHEN; CDR2 reads SYDVKM. For the CDR3, the DNA is TGTGCCAGCAGAAGTGAACCGGGACGGATAATTAGGAATTCACCCCTCCACTTT. It translates to CASRSEPGRIIRNSPLHF.

J is TRBJ2-6 and V is TRBV25-1; no reliable D call. Germline assignment: CDR1 MGHDK and CDR2 SYGVNS. CDR3 length: 17 amino acids. Trimming stripped 4 bases from V and 0 bases from J, with 13 bases between. The CDR3 DNA reads as TGTGCCAGCAGTGTAGACCGAGGTAGCTCTGGGGCCAACGTCCTGACTTTC. Its protein product is CASSVDRGSSGANVLTF.